Each of the 28 T cell receptor beta chains below was sequenced from the same sample in a study of control samples from healthy donors and cancer patients. The table came from immunoSEQ multiplex PCR; TCRdb's copy has only in-frame clones and leaves some out. The sample lists 50,000 to 65,000 clones; about nine tenths were seen once. Sequencing was carried out using PBMCs. These receptors were obtained from a woman aged 45-59 years with colorectal cancer.

The chain is built from TRBV27 and TRBJ2-3; D is perhaps TRBD1 (6 bases). From germline, CDR1 is MNHEY and CDR2 SMNVEV (reference sequence). The V gene lost 9 bases and the J gene lost 2 bases, with 18 bases spanning the gap. The CDR3 spans 15 residues. CDR3 amino acids: CASQPDSLNTDTQYF. The CDR3 DNA reads as TGTGCCAGTCAACCGGACAGCTTGAACACAGATACGCAGTATTTT.

The chain recombines TRBV9 with TRBJ2-3, with 10 bases aligning to TRBD1. J gave up 5 bases and V 3 bases, and 6 bases lay outside the gene matches. This CDR3 spans 15 amino acids. Germline CDR1 and CDR2: SGDLS and YYNGEE. The CDR3 DNA reads TGTGCCAGCAGCGGACAGGGGGCGAGGGGAGATACGCAGTATTTT. Protein: CASSGQGARGDTQYF.

This clone showed up just a few times. The V call is TRBV5-6, the J call TRBJ1-1; D possibly corresponds to TRBD1 (5 bases). The CDR3 sequence is 17 residues long. The germline V gene has CDR1 SGHDT and CDR2 YYEEEE. Trimming removed 4 bases from V and 3 bases from J, with 22 bases in between. The CDR3 protein is CASSRTLGGARDTEAFF. CDR3 nucleotides: TGTGCCAGCAGCCGTACCTTGGGCGGGGCGAGGGACACTGAAGCTTTCTTT.

The chain carries TRBV3-1 (or the pseudogene TRBV3-2) and TRBJ1-2; D remains unclear. With 2 bases removed from V and 4 bases from J, the gap between germline ends came to 5 bases. The CDR3 has 12 amino acids. CDR1 and CDR2 (germline): LGHDT, YNNKEL (reference sequence). The CDR3 here is CASSQTVYGYTF. In DNA form, the CDR3 reads TGTGCCAGCAGCCAAACGGTCTATGGCTACACCTTC.

This clone was observed a handful of times. The chain carries TRBV5-6 and TRBJ2-7; 7 bases match TRBD1. In germline, CDR1 is SGHDT, CDR2 YYEEEE. The CDR3 is 14 amino acids. The trim removed 3 bases at V and 7 bases at J, leaving 10 bases unmatched. CDR3 residues: CASSWGQPTTEQYF. The CDR3 DNA reads TGTGCCAGCAGCTGGGGACAGCCTACTACAGAGCAGTACTTC.

The V and J genes are TRBV7-9 and TRBJ2-2, with TRBD1 matching 8 bases. The CDR3 length is 15 residues. V was pared by 5 bases and J by 7 bases, with 9 bases of the junction left unmatched. Germline-derived CDR1 and CDR2 are SEHNR and FQNEAQ (reference sequence). Here the CDR3 reads CASSLSATGDGELFF. In nucleotides, the CDR3 is TGTGCCAGCAGCCTCTCCGCGACAGGGGACGGGGAGCTGTTTTTT.

J is TRBJ1-3 and V is TRBV3-1 (or the pseudogene TRBV3-2); tentative D call: TRBD1 (5 bases). The germline V and J ends were trimmed by 1 base and 4 bases, with 14 bases remaining between them. This CDR3 contains 16 residues. Germline V gene data show CDR1 as LGHDT and CDR2 as YNNKEL (reference sequence). In DNA form, the CDR3 reads TGTGCCAGCAGCCAAGGGGAGGGACCGGGGGGAAACACCATATATTTT. Translating gives CASSQGEGPGGNTIYF.

In the case of this clone: The junction departs from germline at one end; a sequencing error may be responsible. The V gene is TRBV10-1, the J gene TRBJ2-7; D possibly corresponds to TRBD1 (6 bases). The CDR3 length is 10 residues. Germline lookup yields CDR1 WNHNN and CDR2 SYGVQD (reference sequence). As DNA, the CDR3 is TGCGCCAACCTCAAGGGACATATTCACTTC. Residues: CANLKGHIHF.

The chain recombines TRBV7-8 with TRBJ2-7; weak D call: TRBD1 (8 bases). The V gene's germline CDR1 is SGHVS and CDR2 FQNEAQ. V was shortened by 5 bases and J by 1 base, with 12 bases between the two germline ends. CDR3 length: 14 residues. The CDR3 DNA reads as TGTGCCAGCAGCCAACAGGGGGGGTCCTACGAGCAGTACTTC. As protein: CASSQQGGSYEQYF.

The gene calls are TRBV3-1 (or the pseudogene TRBV3-2) and TRBJ2-7; the match to TRBD1 covers 11 bases. The germline CDR1 and CDR2 sequences are LGHDT and YNNKEL (reference sequence). J lost 4 bases, V lost 2 bases, and 4 bases had no gene match. The CDR3 consists of 15 residues. As DNA, the CDR3 is TGTGCCAGCAGCCAACGCGGACAGGGGGCTTACGAGCAGTACTTC. Translation: CASSQRGQGAYEQYF.

J is TRBJ2-3 and V is TRBV5-1; D unresolved. V lost 0 bases and J 3 bases, leaving 8 bases between the germline ends. This CDR3 contains 14 residues. CDR1 is SGHRS, CDR2 YFSETQ, per germline. The CDR3 DNA follows: TGCGCCAGCAGCTTGGACGGAAGAACAGATACGCAGTATTTT. Protein sequence: CASSLDGRTDTQYF.

With respect to this clone: Other nucleotide sequences in the sample specify the same CDR3. The chain carries TRBV5-1 and TRBJ1-4; D gene unclear. Per the germline V gene, CDR1 is SGHRS and CDR2 is YFSETQ. The CDR3 extends over 13 amino acids. Trimming cost V 0 bases and J 5 bases, with 5 bases left between them. Written as DNA, the CDR3 is TGCGCCAGCAGCTTGGGACAAAATGAAAAACTGTTTTTT. Amino acids: CASSLGQNEKLFF.

The chain links TRBV14 to TRBJ2-7; TRBD2 aligns across 7 bases. The V gene end was trimmed by 2 bases and the J gene end by 5 bases; junction bases not matched to a gene: 9. In germline, CDR1 is SGHDN, CDR2 FVKESK. The length of the CDR3 is 15 residues. This CDR3 is CASSQLGREWDEQYF. CDR3 nucleotide sequence: TGTGCCAGCAGCCAATTAGGGAGGGAATGGGACGAGCAGTACTTC.

J is TRBJ2-7 and V is TRBV4-1; 10 nucleotides match TRBD1. This CDR3 region has 16 residues. Losses at the gene ends were 6 bases for V and 3 bases for J; bases not matched to a gene: 11. The germline V gene encodes CDR1 MGHRA and CDR2 YSYEKL. The CDR3, as DNA: TGCGCCAGCAGAACTATGACAGGGGGCAAAAACTACGAGCAGTACTTC. It specifies CASRTMTGGKNYEQYF.

This chain uses TRBV29-1 with TRBJ2-7; D remains ambiguous. Per germline, CDR1 SQVTM and CDR2 ANQGSEA. Trimming shortened V by 4 bases and J by 6 bases, and 13 bases separated the two germline ends. CDR3 size: 12 residues. The CDR3, as DNA: TGCAGCGTTGTCGGAGAGCCGGGCGAGCAGTACTTC. Translating it yields CSVVGEPGEQYF.

This rearrangement joins TRBV19 to TRBJ1-4, with D unclear. V gave up 7 bases and J gave up 4 bases, with 16 bases separating them. The CDR3 runs 15 residues. Germline loops: CDR1 LNHDA, CDR2 SQIVND (reference sequence). CDR3 nucleotides: TGTGCCAGTAAGTCTTCGGCAGGCCTTAATGAAAAACTGTTTTTT. Its translation: CASKSSAGLNEKLFF.

This chain links TRBV2 with TRBJ1-2; D is unresolved. V lost 3 bases to trimming and J lost 8 bases, with 4 bases between them. The CDR3 length is 10 residues. Germline CDR1 SNHLY, CDR2 FYNNEI. The CDR3 here is CASSDVGYTF. CDR3 coding DNA: TGTGCCAGCAGTGATGTCGGCTACACCTTC.

This clone was detected only once. This chain uses TRBV27 with TRBJ1-2, with a possible D match to TRBD1 (6 bases). Germline-derived CDR1 and CDR2 are MNHEY and SMNVEV (reference sequence). Trimming left V 3 bases short and J 5 bases short, with 22 bases between. The CDR3 consists of 17 residues. The CDR3 region is CASSLAGGGGDLYGYTF. CDR3 DNA: TGTGCCAGCAGTTTGGCAGGCGGAGGGGGAGACCTATATGGCTACACCTTC.

This sequence joins TRBV7-9 and TRBJ2-1; D may be TRBD2 (6 bases). V lost 0 bases, J lost 2 bases, and 11 bases lay in between. This CDR3 region has 16 residues. CDR1 and CDR2 (germline): SEHNR, FQNEAQ (reference sequence). The CDR3 sequence is CASSLALGGAYNEQFF. The CDR3 region has the DNA TGTGCCAGCAGCTTAGCCTTGGGGGGTGCCTACAATGAGCAGTTCTTC.

The gene calls are TRBV6-5 and TRBJ1-2; no clear D gene. The CDR3 contains 13 residues. Germline V lookup: CDR1 MNHEY, CDR2 SVGAGI. With 6 bases removed from V and 3 bases from J, the gap between germline ends came to 11 bases. CDR3 amino acids: CASSREGDYGYTF. CDR3 DNA sequence: TGTGCCAGCAGCCGAGAGGGTGACTATGGCTACACCTTC.

The rearrangement joins TRBV19 to TRBJ2-5; TRBD2 agrees at 11 bases. The CDR3 extends over 15 amino acids. CDR1 is LNHDA, CDR2 SQIVND, per germline (reference sequence). Losses at the gene ends were 3 bases for V and 7 bases for J; bases not matched to a gene: 7. Written as DNA, the CDR3 is TGTGCCAGTAGTATGAGTAGCGGGGGGGCCGCGACCCAGTACTTC. Amino acid sequence: CASSMSSGGAATQYF.

This chain links TRBV7-9 with TRBJ1-3; no definite D call. Per the germline V gene, CDR1 is SEHNR and CDR2 is FQNEAQ (reference sequence). Trimming removed 4 bases from V and 2 bases from J, with 15 bases in between. This CDR3 contains 16 residues. The DNA of the CDR3 is TGTGCCAGCAGCTCTAGAGGCGCAGGCGCTGGAAACACCATATATTTT. This encodes CASSSRGAGAGNTIYF.

This chain links TRBV6-5 with TRBJ1-2; D gene uncertain. Trimming took 8 bases from V and 5 from J, leaving 15 bases between them. The CDR3 runs to 13 residues. The germline V gene encodes CDR1 MNHEY and CDR2 SVGAGI. In DNA, the CDR3 is TGTGCCAGCGGGTCAGACCTTAGGTATGGCTACACCTTC. As protein: CASGSDLRYGYTF.

In DNA form, the CDR3 reads TGTGCCAGCAGCCAATCACGGACAGGGGGAACTGAAGCTTTCTTT. Translated, it gives CASSQSRTGGTEAFF. The V gene is TRBV14, the J gene TRBJ1-1, with TRBD1 matching over 10 bases. Losses at the gene ends were 2 bases for V and 5 bases for J; bases not matched to a gene: 5. The germline gives CDR1 SGHDN, CDR2 FVKESK. This CDR3 contains 15 residues.

The chain is built from TRBV4-2 and TRBJ1-6; D perhaps matches TRBD1 (5 bases). Germline V lookup: CDR1 LGHNA, CDR2 YNFKEQ. The V gene lost 0 bases and the J gene lost 10 bases, with 16 bases spanning the gap. This CDR3 is built from 16 residues. CDR3 sequence: CASSQDPRGEYSPLHF. CDR3 DNA: TGTGCCAGCAGCCAAGATCCTCGAGGGGAGTACTCACCCCTCCACTTT.

This chain links TRBV4-2 with TRBJ2-7; TRBD1 aligns across 7 bases. The CDR3 contains 16 residues. With V trimmed by 4 bases and J by 2 bases, 11 bases remained unmatched. The germline gives CDR1 LGHNA, CDR2 YNFKEQ. CDR3 bases: TGTGCCAGCAGCCTGGGGACAGCTCTAAAGCCCTACGAGCAGTACTTC. Its translation is CASSLGTALKPYEQYF.

The genes are TRBV6-6 and TRBJ2-1; D unclear. Germline-derived CDR1 and CDR2 are MNHNY and SVGAGI (reference sequence). Trimming took off 5 bases at V and 15 bases at J, with 14 bases between the two ends. This CDR3 is 11 amino acids long. CDR3 in DNA: TGTGCCAGCAGTGCGCTGGGGTTTTCGTTCTTC. It specifies CASSALGFSFF.

The rearrangement links TRBV6-1 to TRBJ1-5; D gene uncertain. V gave up 1 base and J gave up 6 bases, with 4 bases separating them. The CDR3 has 12 residues. Germline loops: CDR1 MNHNS, CDR2 SASEGT. The CDR3 sequence is CASSEVSQPQHF. The CDR3 DNA sequence: TGTGCCAGCAGTGAAGTAAGTCAGCCCCAGCATTTT.